The T cell receptor beta chain described here comes from a study of CD8+CD57+ T cells in acquired aplastic anemia. The CDR3 has 15 amino acids. The germline V gene has CDR1 LNHDA and CDR2 SQIVND (reference sequence). Genomic DNA acted as the template from which TCR beta VDJ combination and CDR3 sequence profiling were carried out. MiXCR, run by TCRdb on the reads, gives a single entry per CDR3 protein. Of 110,000 or so distinct CDR3 sequences detected, less than 65% appear once; the ten largest clones hold about a third. Comments on this clonotype: Compared with germline, one end of the junction differs, possibly owing to a read error.

J is TRBJ1-2 and V is TRBV19, with D uncertain. The sequencing sample was made of sorted CD4+, CD8+, or CD8+CD57+ T cells (not recorded which) from PBMCs. This sequence was found in a human donor in good health, serving as a control. The CDR3 DNA reads as TGTGCCAGCAGTAAAGGGCAAAGGAGTAACTATGGCTACACCTTC. This sequence encodes CASSKGQRSNYGYTF. The full variable domain, with the rest looked up from reference TRBV19 and TRBJ1-2, is DGGITQSPKYLFRKEGQNVTLSCEQNLNHDAMYWYRQDPGQGLRLIYYSQIVNDFQKGDIAEGYSVSREKKESFPLTVTSAQKNPTAFYLCASSKGQRSNYGYTFGSGTRLTVV.